This T cell receptor beta chain was retrieved from a study of cytomegalovirus exposure and HLA in healthy donors. About this clone itself: Its target is not known.

PCR used 60 Vbeta primers and 13 Jbeta primers. In the authors' workflow: Per a later analysis, the number of unique TCR beta chains was 75 million to 90 million, of which 10 million to 11 million were shared. Produced via immunoSEQ multiplex PCR; TCRdb's table is partial and in-frame only. V, J and clone size reflect that table, while D and trimming were determined from the DNA. The table lists some 130,000 clones, about 80% of them singletons, with over 2% in the top ten. The ends lost 0 bases at V and 5 bases at J; junction bases unmatched: 10. The CDR3 has 16 amino acids. Germline V lookup: CDR1 MNHEY, CDR2 SVGAGI. General study findings and limits: Some V segments, including TRBV6-2 and TRBV6-3, were excluded as indistinguishable. After further analysis at a later stage, around 17,000 TCR beta sequences were associated with HLA alleles at 0.05 false discovery rate. Based on reports, TCR beta sequences accurately predicted HLA-A and HLA-B alleles for most subjects.

This receptor was taken from a man younger than 45 in good health and CMV-seronegative. What was sequenced was PBMCs. V is TRBV6-5 and J is TRBJ2-7; 7 bases match TRBD2. The CDR3 is CASSYSRTGGNNEQYF. The DNA of the CDR3 is TGTGCCAGCAGTTACTCCAGGACCGGGGGGAACAACGAGCAGTACTTC.